One sample yielded the 21 T cell receptor beta chains listed below, sequenced in a study of cytomegalovirus exposure and HLA in healthy donors. The PCR ran on 60 Vbeta and 13 Jbeta primers. The table came from immunoSEQ multiplex PCR; TCRdb's copy has only in-frame clones and leaves some out. The sample comprises 200,000 to 250,000 clones, around 77% of which are singletons, and 2.5% to 3.5% rests with the top ten. Sequencing was performed on PBMCs. The receptors derive from a woman between 25 and 40 years old in good health and CMV-seronegative.

The V call is TRBV6-1, the J call TRBJ2-3; 8 nucleotides line up with TRBD2. V gave up 0 bases and J gave up 3 bases; unmatched junction bases: 5. The CDR3 is made up of 16 amino acids. Germline loops: CDR1 MNHNS, CDR2 SASEGT. In nucleotides, the CDR3 is TGTGCCAGCAGTGAAGCAAGCCTAGCGGGTACAGATACGCAGTATTTT. Its translation: CASSEASLAGTDTQYF.

This chain joins TRBV5-1 and TRBJ2-3, with TRBD2 matching 10 bases. Germline CDR1 SGHRS, CDR2 YFSETQ. Losses at the gene ends were 4 bases for V and 5 bases for J; bases not matched to a gene: 4. The CDR3 is 14 residues long. Here the CDR3 reads CASSLAGEEDTQYF. The CDR3 DNA follows: TGCGCCAGCAGCCTAGCGGGAGAGGAAGATACGCAGTATTTT. The variable domain in full, with the rest retrieved from reference TRBV5-1 and TRBJ2-3, is KAGVTQTPRYLIKTRGQQVTLSCSPISGHRSVSWYQQTPGQGLQFLFEYFSETQRNKGNFPGRFSGRQFSNSRSEMNVSTLELGDSALYLCASSLAGEEDTQYFGPGTRLTVL.

The chain employs TRBV11-1 and TRBJ1-1; 10 nucleotides align to TRBD1. Trimming took 1 base from V and 3 from J; bases not matched to a gene: 11. There are 18 residues in the CDR3. The germline V gene encodes CDR1 SGHAT and CDR2 FQDESV (reference sequence). The CDR3 region has the DNA TGTGCCAGCAGCTTAGGTGACAGGGGGCGATTTTTTGACACTGAAGCTTTCTTT. This gives the protein CASSLGDRGRFFDTEAFF.

This rearrangement joins TRBV7-9 to TRBJ1-1; D is possibly TRBD1 (5 bases). V was trimmed by 5 bases and J by 1 base, leaving 14 bases between them. Germline assignment: CDR1 SEHNR and CDR2 FQNEAQ (reference sequence). The CDR3 has 15 amino acids. This chain's CDR3 is CASSVPGNTNTEAFF. The CDR3 nucleotides read TGTGCCAGCAGCGTGCCAGGGAATACGAACACTGAAGCTTTCTTT. The whole variable domain, filled in from reference TRBV7-9 and TRBJ1-1, reads DTGVSQNPRHKITKRGQNVTFRCDPISEHNRLYWYRQTLGQGPEFLTYFQNEAQLEKSRLLSDRFSAERPKGSFSTLEIQRTEQGDSAMYLCASSVPGNTNTEAFFGQGTRLTVV.

The genes are TRBV5-1 and TRBJ1-3; the D gene is possibly TRBD1 (5 bases). Between the trimmed V and J ends, which lost 1 base and 4 bases, there was a span of 12 bases. CDR3 length: 15 amino acids. CDR1 is SGHRS, CDR2 YFSETQ, per germline. CDR3: CASSLSGIRGNTIYF. The CDR3 bases are TGCGCCAGCAGCTTGTCAGGGATCCGAGGAAACACCATATATTTT.

This clone was counted a few times. The chain links TRBV2 to TRBJ1-5; possible D gene TRBD1, 5 bases. There are 14 residues in the CDR3. CDR1 SNHLY and CDR2 FYNNEI come from the germline V gene. Trimming removed 8 bases at V and 5 bases at J, with 16 bases between. CDR3 loop: CASQPRDSYQPQHF. Here the CDR3 DNA reads TGTGCCAGCCAGCCGCGGGACTCTTATCAGCCCCAGCATTTT.

V is TRBV30 and J is TRBJ1-1; 7 positions match TRBD1. V was clipped by 0 bases and J by 6 bases; unmatched bases: 4. The CDR3 contains 13 residues. Germline assignment: CDR1 GTSNPN and CDR2 SVGIG (reference sequence). The CDR3 coding sequence is TGTGCCTGGAGTGTACAGGGGATGTCTGAAGCTTTCTTT. This translates into CAWSVQGMSEAFF.

In nucleotides, the CDR3 is TGTGCCAGCAGCGTGTCTAGATACGGCTACACCTTC. Protein sequence: CASSVSRYGYTF. This chain joins TRBV9 and TRBJ1-2, with D unclear. The CDR3 consists of 12 residues. Germline V gene data show CDR1 as SGDLS and CDR2 as YYNGEE. V was trimmed by 2 bases and J by 8 bases, leaving 10 bases between them.

In its sample, this clone was seen a few times. The rearrangement joins TRBV11-2 to TRBJ2-2, with a weak D call TRBD2 (6 bases). The V end lost 5 bases, the J end lost 2 bases, and 15 bases lay between the germline ends. Germline assignment: CDR1 SGHAT and CDR2 FQNNGV. The CDR3 is 16 amino acids. Written as DNA, the CDR3 is TGTGCCAGCAGCGTAAGACTAGACCCAAACACCGGGGAGCTGTTTTTT. Translation: CASSVRLDPNTGELFF.

This chain joins TRBV23-1 and TRBJ1-1; TRBD1 aligns across 10 bases. TRBV23-1 is identified as an open reading frame with a role that is uncertain. J gave up 4 bases and V 3 bases, and 17 bases lay outside the gene matches. This CDR3 is built from 19 residues. The CDR3 loop is CASSQEKPGQGSPGTEAFF. The CDR3 bases are TGCGCCAGCAGTCAGGAGAAACCGGGACAGGGGTCCCCGGGCACTGAAGCTTTCTTT.

DNA for the CDR3: TGTGCCAGCTCACCCGGGAGCAGGGACCCCTATGGCTACACCTTC. Translated, it gives CASSPGSRDPYGYTF. V and J are TRBV18 and TRBJ1-2; a weak D match, TRBD1 (5 bases). Per the germline V gene, CDR1 is KGHSH and CDR2 is LQKENI. The V and J ends lost 3 bases and 4 bases respectively, with 15 bases between them. The CDR3 length is 15 residues.

The gene calls are TRBV5-1 and TRBJ2-5, with TRBD1 matching 10 bases. Germline V CDR1 and CDR2: SGHRS, YFSETQ. The CDR3 spans 15 residues. J was trimmed by 5 bases and V by 5 bases; bases with no gene match: 9. CDR3 DNA sequence: TGCGCCAGCAGGGGACAGGGGCTTATGGGGGAGACCCAGTACTTC. This codes for CASRGQGLMGETQYF.

The CDR3 DNA follows: TGTGCCAGCAGTTTTGTGAGGAACAATGAGCAGTTCTTC. Its protein product is CASSFVRNNEQFF. The chain joins TRBV27 to TRBJ2-1; D uncertain. Trimming took off 3 bases at V and 5 bases at J, with 8 bases between the two ends. There are 13 residues in the CDR3. Germline assignment: CDR1 MNHEY and CDR2 SMNVEV (reference sequence).

This clone was seen only a few times. The chain carries TRBV5-1 and TRBJ2-5, with TRBD1 as a possible D gene (5 bases). The V end was cut by 3 bases, the J end by 4 bases, with 10 bases between. Germline V gives CDR1 SGHRS, CDR2 YFSETQ. This CDR3 region has 13 residues. The CDR3 sequence: CASSWTRRETQYF. CDR3 in DNA: TGCGCCAGCAGCTGGACACGGCGAGAGACCCAGTACTTC.

The rearrangement uses TRBV5-1 and TRBJ2-5; TRBD1 is a possible D gene (7 bases). The DNA end is more similar to TRBJ2-7, so the J call may be wrong. Germline lookup yields CDR1 SGHRS and CDR2 YFSETQ. This CDR3 is built from 15 residues. CDR3 nucleotide sequence: TGCGCCAGCAGCTCAACCAATGGCAGGGGGGACGAGCAGTACTTC. Translated: CASSSTNGRGDEQYF.

The chain is built from TRBV7-9 and TRBJ2-3; TRBD2 agrees at 14 bases. Germline CDR1 is SEHNR and CDR2 is FQNEAQ (reference sequence). The CDR3 spans 19 residues. The J segment lost 3 bases and the V segment lost 4 bases, leaving 12 bases of the junction unmatched. The CDR3 nucleotides read TGTGCCAGCAGCTCTATTCCGGGACTAGCGGGAGCGAGAACAGATACGCAGTATTTT. Translating gives CASSSIPGLAGARTDTQYF.

The rearrangement joins TRBV5-1 to TRBJ1-3; a possible D gene is TRBD1 (6 bases). The length of the CDR3 is 13 residues. V was clipped by 0 bases and J by 7 bases, with 8 bases between them. The germline V gene encodes CDR1 SGHRS and CDR2 YFSETQ. The CDR3 nucleotides are TGCGCCAGCAGCTTGGTCAGGGGTAACACCATATATTTT. Amino acid sequence: CASSLVRGNTIYF.

The chain recombines TRBV11-2 with TRBJ2-5, with 8 bases fitting TRBD1. Trimming removed 5 bases from V and 2 bases from J; junction bases left unmatched: 7. The CDR3 has 15 residues. Germline V CDR1 and CDR2: SGHAT, FQNNGV. In DNA form, the CDR3 reads TGTGCCAGCAGCCAAGGGGGGACAGGACAAGAGACCCAGTACTTC. Its protein product is CASSQGGTGQETQYF.

The chain carries TRBV6-5 and TRBJ1-3, with TRBD1 matching over 7 bases. Per the germline V gene, CDR1 is MNHEY and CDR2 is SVGAGI. This CDR3 spans 15 amino acids. The junction had 2 bases not matched to a gene; V was cut back by 3 bases and J by 0 bases. CDR3: CASSYQGGSGNTIYF. The CDR3 coding sequence is TGTGCCAGCAGTTATCAGGGGGGCTCTGGAAACACCATATATTTT.

The chain employs TRBV10-2 and TRBJ1-4, with D possibly being TRBD1 (5 bases). The length of the CDR3 is 14 residues. V was clipped by 2 bases and J by 7 bases, with 11 bases between them. Germline V gene lookup returns CDR1 WSHSY and CDR2 SAAADI. The CDR3 DNA sequence: TGCGCCAGCAGTGAGAAGGGGTGGGGTGAAAAACTGTTTTTT. Amino acids: CASSEKGWGEKLFF.

The chain carries TRBV19 and TRBJ1-5; a possible D gene is TRBD1 (6 bases). The CDR3 consists of 17 residues. Germline V gives CDR1 LNHDA, CDR2 SQIVND (reference sequence). Trimming removed 6 bases at V and 0 bases at J, with 18 bases between. The CDR3: CASSRNIQGISNQPQHF. CDR3 nucleotides: TGTGCCAGTAGCCGTAATATACAGGGCATTAGCAATCAGCCCCAGCATTTT.